These 11 T cell receptor beta chains came from one sample sequenced in a study of molecular identifiers for immune sequencing clone quantification. Using its own MiXCR run on the PCR reads, TCRdb lists one record per CDR3 protein. The sample carries 80,000 to 130,000 distinct CDR3 sequences, roughly a third recorded once. Sequenced material: naive CD8+ T cells from blood, with Jurkat cell RNA spiked in. The subset was: FACS-sorted CD8+CD4-CCR7+CD45RA+ naive T cells. The receptors originated from a human donor in good health. Some libraries in this study had Jurkat cell RNA spiked in.

This clonotype was picked up many times. The rearrangement links TRBV14 to TRBJ1-5; D gene ambiguous. Germline lookup yields CDR1 SGHDN and CDR2 FVKESK. Trimming stripped 10 bases from V and 0 bases from J, with 13 bases between. The CDR3 has 14 amino acids. The DNA of the CDR3 is TGTGCCATCCTTCGGTGGAATAGCAATCAGCCCCAGCATTTT. Residues: CAILRWNSNQPQHF.

This clonotype was detected ten times or more. V gene TRBV15 combines with J gene TRBJ2-3; unclear D gene. Germline lookup yields CDR1 LNHNV and CDR2 YYDKDF (reference sequence). This CDR3 has 14 amino acids. Between the trimmed V and J ends, which lost 5 bases and 0 bases, there was a span of 9 bases. In DNA, the CDR3 is TGTGCCACCAGCCACCGCTTTAGCACAGATACGCAGTATTTT. Residues: CATSHRFSTDTQYF.

This clonotype was seen at least ten times. This sequence joins TRBV12-3 or TRBV12-4 and TRBJ1-3, with D perhaps TRBD1 (5 bases). The CDR3 is 15 amino acids. Trimming left V 3 bases short and J 0 bases short, with 9 bases between. The DNA of the CDR3 is TGTGCCAGCAGTTTCGAGGACACCTCTGGAAACACCATATATTTT. Translated, it gives CASSFEDTSGNTIYF.

The gene calls are TRBV7-9 and TRBJ2-1, with D hard to call. The CDR3 totals 12 residues. Germline CDR1 and CDR2: SEHNR and FQNEAQ (reference sequence). V lost 5 bases to trimming and J lost 9 bases, with 11 bases between them. The CDR3 DNA follows: TGTGCCAGCAGCACCTTAGTGCCTGAGCAGTTCTTC. This sequence encodes CASSTLVPEQFF. Looking up the rest from reference TRBV7-9 and TRBJ2-1 gives the full variable domain: DTGVSQNPRHKITKRGQNVTFRCDPISEHNRLYWYRQTLGQGPEFLTYFQNEAQLEKSRLLSDRFSAERPKGSFSTLEIQRTEQGDSAMYLCASSTLVPEQFFGPGTRLTVL.

This sequence joins TRBV9 and TRBJ2-3; 8 nucleotides match TRBD1. This CDR3 contains 15 residues. The germline CDR1 and CDR2 sequences are SGDLS and YYNGEE. J was trimmed by 5 bases and V by 4 bases; bases with no gene match: 9. CDR3 amino acids: CASSPPDRAIDTQYF. The CDR3 bases are TGTGCCAGCAGCCCACCGGACAGGGCAATAGATACGCAGTATTTT.

This clonotype was seen at least ten times. The chain carries TRBV12-3 or TRBV12-4 and TRBJ2-3, with TRBD2 as a possible D gene (5 bases). V was pared by 2 bases and J by 3 bases, with 12 bases between. The CDR3 length is 15 residues. CDR3 residues: CASSLTLAPTDTQYF. CDR3 nucleotides: TGTGCCAGCAGTTTAACATTAGCGCCAACAGATACGCAGTATTTT.

For the CDR3, the DNA is TGTGCCAGCTGCCCAAGTAGGGCTAGCGGGAGATCAGAGACCCAGTACTTC. This sequence encodes CASCPSRASGRSETQYF. This chain links TRBV4-2 with TRBJ2-5; 10 positions match TRBD2. Germline CDR1 is LGHNA and CDR2 is YNFKEQ. The CDR3 runs 17 residues. V was clipped by 8 bases and J by 4 bases; unmatched bases: 16.

Turning to this clonotype: A clone one base away is much larger, so this may be a read error. The gene calls are TRBV7-8 and TRBJ2-3; no reliable D call. With 0 bases removed from V and 5 bases from J, the gap between germline ends came to 6 bases. Germline CDR1 SGHVS, CDR2 FQNEAQ. CDR3 length: 13 residues. The chain's CDR3 is CASSLARVDTQYF. CDR3 coding DNA: TGTGCCAGCAGCTTAGCTCGGGTAGATACGCAGTATTTT.

Ten or more counts support this clonotype. This chain links TRBV4-1 with TRBJ2-7; TRBD2 matches 8 bases. Germline assignment: CDR1 MGHRA and CDR2 YSYEKL. The V and J ends lost 0 bases and 4 bases, in that order; junction bases with no gene match: 5. The CDR3 is 15 residues long. Here the CDR3 DNA reads TGCGCCAGCAGCCAAGATGGGGCGGGAGGTTACGAGCAGTACTTC. It is translated as CASSQDGAGGYEQYF.

The sample holds one count of this clonotype. This may come from a read error, since a much larger clone is one base off. The CDR3 carries no conserved terminal phenylalanine or tryptophan, so it likely arises from a read error. This sequence joins TRBV7-8 and TRBJ1-1; D unclear. Trimming left V 2 bases short and J 3 bases short, with 10 bases between. This CDR3 spans 14 amino acids. Per the germline V gene, CDR1 is SGHVS and CDR2 is FQNEAQ. The CDR3 loop reads CASSLFVLDTEAFY. The CDR3 coding sequence is TGTGCCAGCAGCTTATTCGTCCTTGACACTGAAGCTTTCTAT.

The rearrangement links TRBV6-2 or TRBV6-3 to TRBJ2-3; D gene unclear. The ends were cut back, 5 bases at V and 3 bases at J, with 9 bases in the middle. Germline V gives CDR1 MNHEY, CDR2 SVGEGT. CDR3 length equals 13 residues. CDR3 sequence reads: CASSPYGTDTQYF. The CDR3, as DNA: TGTGCCAGCAGTCCCTACGGGACAGATACGCAGTATTTT.